This paragraph reports one T cell receptor beta chain. Different DNA sequences within this sample yield the same CDR3. The data originate from a study of blood T cell repertoires in COVID-19. The CDR3 contains 13 residues. The V end lost 2 bases, the J end lost 1 base, and 5 bases lay between the germline ends. Per germline, CDR1 MNHEY and CDR2 SVGEGT. Profiled with immunoSEQ multiplex PCR; TCRdb holds only in-frame clones, not every one. The sample has approximately 160,000 clones, less than 90% seen once. This chain links TRBV6-2 or TRBV6-3 with TRBJ1-1; D remains ambiguous. Sequenced: peripheral blood. The TCR originated in a woman between 65 and 79 years old with acute or convalescent COVID-19. The CDR3, as DNA: TGTGCCAGCAGTTACACGCGGAACACTGAAGCTTTCTTT. Protein sequence: CASSYTRNTEAFF.